The rows below give T cell receptor beta chains drawn from one sample of a study of early T cells in non-severe SARS-CoV-2 infection. In TCRdb, the 5' RACE reads were re-called with MiXCR into one record per CDR3 protein. The table records tens of thousands of distinct CDR3 sequences, about an eighth of them present only once. Material: whole blood. These receptors were taken from an adult who was a healthcare worker with PCR-confirmed SARS-CoV-2 infection or an uninfected control (not recorded which). The CDR3 runs from the conserved cysteine through the conserved F or W. A D gene is named only where the DNA matches it firmly. The size entry is marked missing in some rows and otherwise reads once, few, many or a size class.

v_gene: TRBV29-1; abundance: few; d_gene: TRBD2; j_gene: TRBJ2-5; CDR3nt: TGCAGCGTTCCCCGGGGGGGCTTAAGGGGCGGAGAGACCCAGTACTTC; CDR3aa: CSVPRGGLRGGETQYF
v_gene: TRBV11-2; abundance: .; d_gene: TRBD1; j_gene: TRBJ2-7; CDR3nt: TGTGCCAGCAGCTTCGAAGGACAGGGGGCAGACGAGCAGTACTTC; CDR3aa: CASSFEGQGADEQYF
v_gene: TRBV20-1; abundance: few; d_gene: .; j_gene: TRBJ1-1; CDR3nt: TGCAGTGCTAGAAGTCCGGTAAACACTGAAGCTTTCTTT; CDR3aa: CSARSPVNTEAFF
v_gene: TRBV7-2; abundance: few; d_gene: .; j_gene: TRBJ2-7; CDR3nt: TGTGCCAGCAGCTTAGTAGGGGAGGTTAGCGAGCAGTACTTC; CDR3aa: CASSLVGEVSEQYF
v_gene: TRBV2; abundance: few; d_gene: TRBD2; j_gene: TRBJ2-7; CDR3nt: TGTGCCAGCAGTGTTGGGTCGACGGCTAGCGGGGGCCCTTACGAGCAGTACTTC; CDR3aa: CASSVGSTASGGPYEQYF
v_gene: TRBV29-1; abundance: few; d_gene: .; j_gene: TRBJ2-5; CDR3nt: TGCAGCGGCGGAACTGGAGAGACCCAGTACTTC; CDR3aa: CSGGTGETQYF
v_gene: TRBV29-1; abundance: few; d_gene: .; j_gene: TRBJ1-2; CDR3nt: TGCAGCGTTGGACCCCTCTATGGCTACACCTTC; CDR3aa: CSVGPLYGYTF
v_gene: TRBV6-5; abundance: .; d_gene: .; j_gene: TRBJ1-1; CDR3nt: TGTGCCAGCACTCCCTCGGGCCGGGCTCTGAACACTGAAGCTTTCTTT; CDR3aa: CASTPSGRALNTEAFF
v_gene: TRBV7-8; abundance: many; d_gene: .; j_gene: TRBJ1-5; CDR3nt: TGTGCCAGCAGCTTAGGGTGGGGCAATCAGCCCCAGCATTTT; CDR3aa: CASSLGWGNQPQHF
v_gene: TRBV15; abundance: many; d_gene: .; j_gene: TRBJ2-7; CDR3nt: TGTGCCACCAGCAGAGATAGGGGCCCCGTTCGTCAGTACTTC; CDR3aa: CATSRDRGPVRQYF
v_gene: TRBV6-1; abundance: .; d_gene: .; j_gene: TRBJ1-5; CDR3nt: TGTGCCAGCAGTGAAGCATGGGGTCTCAGCAATCAGCCCCAGCATTTT; CDR3aa: CASSEAWGLSNQPQHF
v_gene: TRBV7-6; abundance: many; d_gene: .; j_gene: TRBJ2-1; CDR3nt: TGTGCCAGCAGCTTAGTTGCCGGGTATGAGCAGTTCTTC; CDR3aa: CASSLVAGYEQFF
v_gene: TRBV2; abundance: many; d_gene: .; j_gene: TRBJ2-1; CDR3nt: TGTGCCGGCCTGGGGGAGGTGGGACACAATGAGCAGTTCTTC; CDR3aa: CAGLGEVGHNEQFF
v_gene: TRBV24-1; abundance: .; d_gene: .; j_gene: TRBJ2-1; CDR3nt: TGTGCCACCAGTGATTCAACGGGGAGGCAGTTCTTC; CDR3aa: CATSDSTGRQFF
v_gene: TRBV24-1; abundance: many; d_gene: .; j_gene: TRBJ2-3; CDR3nt: TGTGCCACCAGTGACTCTACGCGGGGCCTCCGCACAGATACGCAGTATTTT; CDR3aa: CATSDSTRGLRTDTQYF
v_gene: TRBV6-1; abundance: few; d_gene: .; j_gene: TRBJ2-1; CDR3nt: TGTGCCAGCAGTGCGACTAGGACCTCCTACAATGAGCAGTTCTTC; CDR3aa: CASSATRTSYNEQFF
v_gene: TRBV7-9; abundance: few; d_gene: TRBD1; j_gene: TRBJ1-1; CDR3nt: TGTGCCAGCAGCCTGAGGACAGGGGGCTACCGGAACACTGAAGCTTTCTTT; CDR3aa: CASSLRTGGYRNTEAFF
v_gene: TRBV9; abundance: many; d_gene: TRBD1; j_gene: TRBJ2-3; CDR3nt: TGTGCCAGCAGCTTCCCGGGACAGGGGGCCACAGATACGCAGTATTTT; CDR3aa: CASSFPGQGATDTQYF
v_gene: TRBV2; abundance: few; d_gene: .; j_gene: TRBJ1-5; CDR3nt: TGTGCCAGCAGTGTTATGGGGTTGAGCAATCAGCCCCAGCATTTT; CDR3aa: CASSVMGLSNQPQHF
v_gene: TRBV10-3; abundance: .; d_gene: TRBD1; j_gene: TRBJ2-2; CDR3nt: TGTGCCATAAGGGACAGGTATAACACCGGGGAGCTGTTTTTT; CDR3aa: CAIRDRYNTGELFF
v_gene: TRBV6-1; abundance: many; d_gene: TRBD1; j_gene: TRBJ1-1; CDR3nt: TGTGCCAGCAGGGGACAGGGGGCTTTGAACACTGAAGCTTTCTTT; CDR3aa: CASRGQGALNTEAFF
v_gene: TRBV7-8; abundance: few; d_gene: TRBD1; j_gene: TRBJ1-4; CDR3nt: TGTGCCAGCAGCTTAGTTCCTCGGGACAGGGACCTGGCCGGAGATGAAAAACTGTTTTTT; CDR3aa: CASSLVPRDRDLAGDEKLFF
v_gene: TRBV6-1; abundance: many; d_gene: TRBD1; j_gene: TRBJ1-2; CDR3nt: TGTGCCAGCAGACCAGACAGGGCGCATGGCTACACCTTC; CDR3aa: CASRPDRAHGYTF
v_gene: TRBV7-6; abundance: many; d_gene: .; j_gene: TRBJ2-5; CDR3nt: TGTGCCAGCAGCTTAGGCGGGTCGGCCGAGACCCAGTACTTC; CDR3aa: CASSLGGSAETQYF
v_gene: TRBV5-4; abundance: few; d_gene: .; j_gene: TRBJ1-1; CDR3nt: TGTGCCAGCAGCTTGCAGGGAGGGCACACTGAAGCTTTCTTT; CDR3aa: CASSLQGGHTEAFF
v_gene: TRBV3-1; abundance: .; d_gene: .; j_gene: TRBJ2-2; CDR3nt: TGTGCCAGCAGATACGGGTCACTCCACACCGGGGAGCTGTTTTTT; CDR3aa: CASRYGSLHTGELFF
v_gene: TRBV29-1; abundance: .; d_gene: .; j_gene: TRBJ2-3; CDR3nt: TGCAGCGTCTGGACGTCCTTAAGTTCAGATACGCAGTATTTT; CDR3aa: CSVWTSLSSDTQYF
v_gene: TRBV6-5; abundance: .; d_gene: .; j_gene: TRBJ2-1; CDR3nt: TGTGCCAGCAGTTACTCGGGCCTTAACCCAGAGGTTGGGCAGTTCTTC; CDR3aa: CASSYSGLNPEVGQFF
v_gene: TRBV29-1; abundance: .; d_gene: .; j_gene: TRBJ2-3; CDR3nt: TGCAGCGTTCTCCATCCAGGGGCCAGGACAGATACGCAGTATTTT; CDR3aa: CSVLHPGARTDTQYF
v_gene: TRBV12-3/TRBV12-4; abundance: .; d_gene: TRBD2; j_gene: TRBJ2-5; CDR3nt: TGTGCCAGCAGCCCGCGGGGGTACCAAGAGACCCAGTACTTC; CDR3aa: CASSPRGYQETQYF
v_gene: TRBV6-5; abundance: .; d_gene: .; j_gene: TRBJ1-2; CDR3nt: TGTGCCTCTAAAAGACAGGACTATGGCTACACCTTC; CDR3aa: CASKRQDYGYTF
v_gene: TRBV6-5; abundance: .; d_gene: .; j_gene: TRBJ1-6; CDR3nt: TGTGCCAGCAGTACGCAAATTTCGCGAGGCCCCAATTCACCCCTCCACTTT; CDR3aa: CASSTQISRGPNSPLHF
v_gene: TRBV7-2; abundance: many; d_gene: .; j_gene: TRBJ1-6; CDR3nt: TGTGCCAGCAGCTTAGTAGGGGGGGAAGATTCACCCCTCCACTTT; CDR3aa: CASSLVGGEDSPLHF
v_gene: TRBV19; abundance: many; d_gene: .; j_gene: TRBJ1-6; CDR3nt: TGTGCCAGTAGGAAGGGACAAATGGGAAATTCACCCCTCCACTTT; CDR3aa: CASRKGQMGNSPLHF
v_gene: TRBV20-1; abundance: many; d_gene: TRBD1; j_gene: TRBJ2-7; CDR3nt: TGCAGGGCCCTCGGACAGGGGCGAAGCTCCTACGAGCAGTACTTC; CDR3aa: CRALGQGRSSYEQYF
v_gene: TRBV13; abundance: .; d_gene: .; j_gene: TRBJ1-1; CDR3nt: TGTGCCAGCAGCCCTCCACTGTCGACTGAAGCTTTCTTT; CDR3aa: CASSPPLSTEAFF
v_gene: TRBV6-2/TRBV6-3; abundance: few; d_gene: .; j_gene: TRBJ1-4; CDR3nt: TGTGCCAGCAGTTACTTGCAATTCGGAGGAGAAAAACTGTTTTTT; CDR3aa: CASSYLQFGGEKLFF
v_gene: TRBV20-1; abundance: few; d_gene: TRBD1; j_gene: TRBJ2-6; CDR3nt: TGCAGTGCTAGTGCCCCGGACAGGAAAAGCTCTGGGGCCAACGTCCTGACTTTC; CDR3aa: CSASAPDRKSSGANVLTF
v_gene: TRBV7-9; abundance: many; d_gene: .; j_gene: TRBJ2-2; CDR3nt: TGTGCCAGCAGCTTTTTGTATTCCGGGGAGCTGTTTTTT; CDR3aa: CASSFLYSGELFF
v_gene: TRBV20-1; abundance: many; d_gene: .; j_gene: TRBJ1-1; CDR3nt: TGCAGTGCTAGCGTCCAGGACAGCCGGAACACTGAAGCTTTCTTT; CDR3aa: CSASVQDSRNTEAFF